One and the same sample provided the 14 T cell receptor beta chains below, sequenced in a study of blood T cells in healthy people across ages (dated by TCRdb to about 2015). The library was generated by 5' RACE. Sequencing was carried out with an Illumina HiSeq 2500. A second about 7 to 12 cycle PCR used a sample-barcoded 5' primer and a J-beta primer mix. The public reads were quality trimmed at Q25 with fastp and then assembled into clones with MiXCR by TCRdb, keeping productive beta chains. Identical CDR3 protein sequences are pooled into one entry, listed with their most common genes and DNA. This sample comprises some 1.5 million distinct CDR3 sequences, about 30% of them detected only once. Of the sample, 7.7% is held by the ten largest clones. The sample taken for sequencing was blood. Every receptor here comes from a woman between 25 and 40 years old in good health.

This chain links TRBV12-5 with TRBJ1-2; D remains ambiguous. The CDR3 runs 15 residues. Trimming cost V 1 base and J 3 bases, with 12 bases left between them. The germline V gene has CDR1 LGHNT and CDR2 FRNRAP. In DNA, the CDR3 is TGTGCTAGTGGTTTGGCCCCCAGGCGAGACTATGGCTACACCTTC. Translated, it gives CASGLAPRRDYGYTF.

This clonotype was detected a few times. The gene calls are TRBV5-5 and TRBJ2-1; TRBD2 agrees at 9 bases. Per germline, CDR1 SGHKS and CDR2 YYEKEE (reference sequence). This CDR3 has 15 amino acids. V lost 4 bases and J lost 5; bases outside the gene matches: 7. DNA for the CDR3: TGTGCCAGCAGCGGTCAGCGGGGGGCAGACAATGAGCAGTTCTTC. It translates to CASSGQRGADNEQFF.

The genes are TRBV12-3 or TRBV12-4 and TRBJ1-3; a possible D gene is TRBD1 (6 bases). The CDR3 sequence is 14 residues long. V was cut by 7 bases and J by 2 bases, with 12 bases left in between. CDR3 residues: CASTQGDPGNTIYF. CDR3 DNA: TGTGCCAGCACACAGGGTGATCCTGGAAACACCATATATTTT.

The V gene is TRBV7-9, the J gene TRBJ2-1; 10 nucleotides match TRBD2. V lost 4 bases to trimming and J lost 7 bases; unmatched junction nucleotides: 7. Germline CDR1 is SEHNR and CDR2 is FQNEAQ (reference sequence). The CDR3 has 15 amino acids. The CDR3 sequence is CASSWQREGRNEQFF. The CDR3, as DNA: TGTGCCAGCAGCTGGCAGCGGGAGGGCCGGAATGAGCAGTTCTTC. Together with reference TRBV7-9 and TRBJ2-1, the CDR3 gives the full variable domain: DTGVSQNPRHKITKRGQNVTFRCDPISEHNRLYWYRQTLGQGPEFLTYFQNEAQLEKSRLLSDRFSAERPKGSFSTLEIQRTEQGDSAMYLCASSWQREGRNEQFFGPGTRLTVL.

This chain's CDR3 is CASSLPGGAGYGYTF. CDR3 nucleotide sequence: TGTGCCAGCAGCCTACCAGGGGGCGCTGGCTATGGCTACACCTTC. The chain couples TRBV14 to TRBJ1-2; 8 bases line up with TRBD1. This CDR3 is 15 amino acids long. Trimming at V came to 4 bases and at J to 4 bases, leaving 8 bases not matched to a gene. Germline V gives CDR1 SGHDN, CDR2 FVKESK.

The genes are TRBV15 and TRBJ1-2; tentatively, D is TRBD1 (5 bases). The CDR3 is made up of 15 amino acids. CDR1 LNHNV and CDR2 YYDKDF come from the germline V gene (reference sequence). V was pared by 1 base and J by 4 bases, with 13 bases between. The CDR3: CATSRGAGGGYGYTF. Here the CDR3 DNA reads TGTGCCACCAGCAGAGGGGCCGGGGGGGGCTATGGCTACACCTTC.

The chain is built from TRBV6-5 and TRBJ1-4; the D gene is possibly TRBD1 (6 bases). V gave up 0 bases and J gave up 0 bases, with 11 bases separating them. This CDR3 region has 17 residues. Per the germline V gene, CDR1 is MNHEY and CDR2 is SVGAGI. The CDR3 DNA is TGTGCCAGCAGTTACTCTCTGAGGACAGCAACTAATGAAAAACTGTTTTTT. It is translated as CASSYSLRTATNEKLFF.

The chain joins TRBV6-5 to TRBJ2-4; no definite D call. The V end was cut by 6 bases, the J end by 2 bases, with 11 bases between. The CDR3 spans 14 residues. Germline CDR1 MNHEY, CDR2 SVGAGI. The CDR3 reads CASRERNSKNIQYF. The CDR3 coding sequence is TGTGCCAGCAGGGAGAGGAACTCCAAAAACATTCAGTACTTC.

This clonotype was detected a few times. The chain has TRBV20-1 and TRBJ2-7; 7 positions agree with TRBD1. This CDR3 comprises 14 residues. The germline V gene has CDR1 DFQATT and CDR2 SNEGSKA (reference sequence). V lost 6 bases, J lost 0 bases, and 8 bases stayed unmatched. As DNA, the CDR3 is TGCAGTGCCAGTGGGACAGCGGACTCCTACGAGCAGTACTTC. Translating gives CSASGTADSYEQYF.

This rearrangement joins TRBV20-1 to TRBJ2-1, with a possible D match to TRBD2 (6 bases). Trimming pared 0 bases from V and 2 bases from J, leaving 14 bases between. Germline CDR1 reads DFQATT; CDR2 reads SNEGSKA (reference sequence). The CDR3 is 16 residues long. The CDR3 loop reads CSARDFGGVTYNEQFF. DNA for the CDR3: TGCAGTGCTAGAGATTTCGGGGGAGTTACCTACAATGAGCAGTTCTTC.

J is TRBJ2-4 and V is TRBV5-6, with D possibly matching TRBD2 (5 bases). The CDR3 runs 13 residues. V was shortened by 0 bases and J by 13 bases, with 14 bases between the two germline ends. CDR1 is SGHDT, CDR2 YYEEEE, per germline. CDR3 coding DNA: TGTGCCAGCAGCTTGGGGCTGACTGGGGAGCAGTACTTC. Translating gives CASSLGLTGEQYF.

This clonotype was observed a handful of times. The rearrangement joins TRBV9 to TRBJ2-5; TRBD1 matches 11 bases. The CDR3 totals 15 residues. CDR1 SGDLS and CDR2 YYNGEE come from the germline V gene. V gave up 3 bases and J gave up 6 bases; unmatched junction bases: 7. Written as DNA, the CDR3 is TGTGCCAGCAGCGCCGGGACAGGGGGTAGGAAGACCCAGTACTTC. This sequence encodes CASSAGTGGRKTQYF.

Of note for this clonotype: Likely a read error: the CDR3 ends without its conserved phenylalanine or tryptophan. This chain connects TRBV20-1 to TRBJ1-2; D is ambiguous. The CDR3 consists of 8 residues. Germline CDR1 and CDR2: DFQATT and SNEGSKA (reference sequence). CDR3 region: CRGSGYTV. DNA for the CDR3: TGCAGGGGGAGCGGCTACACCGTC.

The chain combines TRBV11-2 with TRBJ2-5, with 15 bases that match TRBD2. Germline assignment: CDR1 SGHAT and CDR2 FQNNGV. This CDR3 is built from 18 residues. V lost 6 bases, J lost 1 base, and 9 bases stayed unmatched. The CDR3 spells CASRGGTSGGLFQETQYF. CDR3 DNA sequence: TGTGCCAGCAGAGGCGGGACTAGCGGGGGGTTATTCCAAGAGACCCAGTACTTC.